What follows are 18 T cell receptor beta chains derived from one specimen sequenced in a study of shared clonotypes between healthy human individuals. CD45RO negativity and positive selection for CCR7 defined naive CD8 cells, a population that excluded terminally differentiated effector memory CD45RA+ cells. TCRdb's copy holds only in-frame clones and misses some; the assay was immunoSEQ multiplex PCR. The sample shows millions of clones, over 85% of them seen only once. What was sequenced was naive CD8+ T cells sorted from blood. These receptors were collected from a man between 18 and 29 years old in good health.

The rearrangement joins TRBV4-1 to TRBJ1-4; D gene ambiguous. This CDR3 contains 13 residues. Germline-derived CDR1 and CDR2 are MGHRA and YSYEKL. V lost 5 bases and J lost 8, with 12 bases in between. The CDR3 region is CASSRREEEKLFF. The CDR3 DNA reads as TGCGCCAGCAGCAGGAGAGAAGAGGAAAAACTGTTTTTT.

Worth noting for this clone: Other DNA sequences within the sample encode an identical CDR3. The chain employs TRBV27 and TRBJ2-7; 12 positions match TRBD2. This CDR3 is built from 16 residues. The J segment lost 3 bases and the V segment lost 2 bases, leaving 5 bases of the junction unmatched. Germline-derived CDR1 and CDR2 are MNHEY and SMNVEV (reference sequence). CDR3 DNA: TGTGCCAGCAGTTTAAACGGACTAGCGGGATTCTACGAGCAGTACTTC. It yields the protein CASSLNGLAGFYEQYF.

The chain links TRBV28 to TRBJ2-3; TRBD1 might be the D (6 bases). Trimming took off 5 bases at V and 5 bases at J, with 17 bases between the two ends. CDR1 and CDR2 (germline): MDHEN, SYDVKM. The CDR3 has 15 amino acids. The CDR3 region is CASSLIGGNGDTQYF. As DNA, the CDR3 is TGTGCCAGCAGTCTAATTGGGGGCAACGGAGATACGCAGTATTTT.

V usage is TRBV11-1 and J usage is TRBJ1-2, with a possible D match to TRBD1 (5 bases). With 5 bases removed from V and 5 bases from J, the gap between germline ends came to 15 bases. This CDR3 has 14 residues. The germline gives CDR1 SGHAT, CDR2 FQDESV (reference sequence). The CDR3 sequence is CASSPPAAGYGYTF. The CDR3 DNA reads TGTGCCAGCAGCCCCCCCGCGGCAGGGTATGGCTACACCTTC.

The CDR3 reads CASSASVDYEQYF. The DNA of the CDR3 is TGTGCCAGCAGTGCTAGCGTGGACTACGAGCAGTACTTC. The V gene is TRBV6-6, the J gene TRBJ2-7, with D tentatively TRBD2 (6 bases). Per germline, CDR1 MNHNY and CDR2 SVGAGI (reference sequence). The V end was cut by 5 bases, the J end by 3 bases, with 11 bases between. The CDR3 is 13 residues long.

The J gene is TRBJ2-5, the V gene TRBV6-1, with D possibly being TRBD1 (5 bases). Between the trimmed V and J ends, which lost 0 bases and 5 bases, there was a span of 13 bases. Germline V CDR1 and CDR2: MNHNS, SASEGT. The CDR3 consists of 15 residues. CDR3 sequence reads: CASSEAPSGWETQYF. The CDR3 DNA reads TGTGCCAGCAGTGAAGCCCCCTCAGGGTGGGAGACCCAGTACTTC.

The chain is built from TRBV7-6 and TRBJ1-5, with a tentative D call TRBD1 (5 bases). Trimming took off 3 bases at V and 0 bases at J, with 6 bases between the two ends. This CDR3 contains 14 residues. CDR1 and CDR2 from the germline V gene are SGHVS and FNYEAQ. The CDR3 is CASSLTDSNQPQHF. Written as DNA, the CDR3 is TGTGCCAGCAGCTTGACAGATAGCAATCAGCCCCAGCATTTT.

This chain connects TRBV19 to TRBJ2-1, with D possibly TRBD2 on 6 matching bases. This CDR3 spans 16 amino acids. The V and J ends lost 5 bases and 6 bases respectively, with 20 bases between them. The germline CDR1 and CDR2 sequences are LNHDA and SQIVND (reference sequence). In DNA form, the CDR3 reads TGTGCCAGTAGTCGGGAGTCTGATAGACCCCTCAATGAGCAGTTCTTC. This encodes CASSRESDRPLNEQFF.

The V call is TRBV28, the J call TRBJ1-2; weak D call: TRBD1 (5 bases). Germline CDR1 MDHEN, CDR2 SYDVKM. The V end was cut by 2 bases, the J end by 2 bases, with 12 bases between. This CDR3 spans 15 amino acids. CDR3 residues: CASSLGGVFNYGYTF. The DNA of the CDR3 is TGTGCCAGCAGTTTAGGGGGGGTCTTCAACTATGGCTACACCTTC.

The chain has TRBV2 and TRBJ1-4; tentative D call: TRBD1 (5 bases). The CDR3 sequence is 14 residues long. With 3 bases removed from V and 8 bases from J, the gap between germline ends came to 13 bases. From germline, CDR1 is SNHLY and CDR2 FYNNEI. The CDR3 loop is CASSDPGGAEKLFF. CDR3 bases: TGTGCCAGCAGTGACCCGGGGGGTGCGGAAAAACTGTTTTTT. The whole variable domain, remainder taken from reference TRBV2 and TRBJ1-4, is EPEVTQTPSHQVTQMGQEVILRCVPISNHLYFYWYRQILGQKVEFLVSFYNNEISEKSEIFDDQFSVERPDGSNFTLKIRSTKLEDSAMYFCASSDPGGAEKLFFGSGTQLSVL.

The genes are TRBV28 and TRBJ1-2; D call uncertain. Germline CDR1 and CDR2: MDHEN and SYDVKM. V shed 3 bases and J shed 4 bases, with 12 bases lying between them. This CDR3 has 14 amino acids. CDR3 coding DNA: TGTGCCAGCAGTTTCTCGGGGATAGGCTATGGCTACACCTTC. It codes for CASSFSGIGYGYTF.

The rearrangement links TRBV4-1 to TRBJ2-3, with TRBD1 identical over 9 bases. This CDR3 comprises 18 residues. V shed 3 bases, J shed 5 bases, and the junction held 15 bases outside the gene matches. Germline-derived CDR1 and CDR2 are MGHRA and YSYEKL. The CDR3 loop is CASSQSNRDREIQDTQYF. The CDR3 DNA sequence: TGCGCCAGCAGCCAGAGCAACCGGGACAGGGAGATTCAAGATACGCAGTATTTT.

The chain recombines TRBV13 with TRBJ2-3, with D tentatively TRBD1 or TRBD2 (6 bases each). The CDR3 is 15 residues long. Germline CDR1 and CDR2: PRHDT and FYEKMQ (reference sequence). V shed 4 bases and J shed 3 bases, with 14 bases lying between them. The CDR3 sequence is CASSSTGGPTDTQYF. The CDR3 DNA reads TGTGCCAGCAGCTCAACCGGGGGCCCAACAGATACGCAGTATTTT.

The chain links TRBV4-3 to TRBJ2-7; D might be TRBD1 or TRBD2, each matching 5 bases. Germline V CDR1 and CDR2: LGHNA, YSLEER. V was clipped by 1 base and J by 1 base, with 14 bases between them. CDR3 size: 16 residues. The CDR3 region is CASSQVPGEGSYEQYF. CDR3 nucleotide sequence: TGCGCCAGCAGCCAAGTCCCAGGCGAGGGGTCCTACGAGCAGTACTTC.

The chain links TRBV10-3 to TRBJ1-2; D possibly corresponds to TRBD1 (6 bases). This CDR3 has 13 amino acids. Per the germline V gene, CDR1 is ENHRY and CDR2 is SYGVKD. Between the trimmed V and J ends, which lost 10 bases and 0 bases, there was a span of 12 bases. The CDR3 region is CATADRSNYGYTF. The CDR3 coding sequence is TGTGCCACGGCGGACAGATCTAACTATGGCTACACCTTC.

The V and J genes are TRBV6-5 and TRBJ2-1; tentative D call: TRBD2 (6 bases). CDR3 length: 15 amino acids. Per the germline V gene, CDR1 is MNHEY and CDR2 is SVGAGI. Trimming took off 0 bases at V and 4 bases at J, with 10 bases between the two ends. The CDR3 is CASSYSTEGYNEQFF. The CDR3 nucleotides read TGTGCCAGCAGTTACTCAACGGAGGGATACAATGAGCAGTTCTTC.

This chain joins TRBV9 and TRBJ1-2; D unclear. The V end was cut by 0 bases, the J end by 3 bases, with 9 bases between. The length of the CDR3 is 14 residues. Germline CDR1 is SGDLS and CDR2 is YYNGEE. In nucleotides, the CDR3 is TGTGCCAGCAGCGTAGCTACTTTCGACTATGGCTACACCTTC. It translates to CASSVATFDYGYTF. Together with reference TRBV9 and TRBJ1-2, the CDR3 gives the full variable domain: DSGVTQTPKHLITATGQRVTLRCSPRSGDLSVYWYQQSLDQGLQFLIQYYNGEERAKGNILERFSAQQFPDLHSELNLSSLELGDSALYFCASSVATFDYGYTFGSGTRLTVV.

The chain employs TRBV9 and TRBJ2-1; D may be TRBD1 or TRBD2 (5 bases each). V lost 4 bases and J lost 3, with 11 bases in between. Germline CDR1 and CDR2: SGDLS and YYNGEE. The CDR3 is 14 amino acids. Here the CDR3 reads CASSLGAGYNEQFF. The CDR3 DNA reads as TGTGCCAGCAGCCTAGGGGCGGGCTACAATGAGCAGTTCTTC.